This T cell receptor (beta chain) emerged from a study of blood T cells in healthy people across ages. Overall study: Every two T cells gave about one barcoded beta molecule via template switching.

Per-sample PBMC isolation yielded at least 7 million cells. CDR1 and CDR2 from the germline V gene are SEHNR and FQNEAQ (reference sequence). V was pared by 1 base and J by 10 bases, with 13 bases between. This CDR3 region has 13 residues. Sample-barcoded 5' priming and a J-beta primer mix drove a second PCR of roughly 6 to 12 cycles. TCRdb reanalysed the 5' RACE reads using MiXCR and keeps one entry per CDR3 protein. Of about 1.5 million distinct CDR3 sequences in the sample, roughly 43% were seen once. Material: blood. The chain is built from TRBV7-9 and TRBJ1-1; D call uncertain. This clonotype was obtained from a woman aged 18-29 years in good health. The CDR3 sequence is CASSLGYRERAFF. CDR3 DNA: TGTGCCAGCAGCTTAGGATACCGGGAGAGAGCTTTCTTT.